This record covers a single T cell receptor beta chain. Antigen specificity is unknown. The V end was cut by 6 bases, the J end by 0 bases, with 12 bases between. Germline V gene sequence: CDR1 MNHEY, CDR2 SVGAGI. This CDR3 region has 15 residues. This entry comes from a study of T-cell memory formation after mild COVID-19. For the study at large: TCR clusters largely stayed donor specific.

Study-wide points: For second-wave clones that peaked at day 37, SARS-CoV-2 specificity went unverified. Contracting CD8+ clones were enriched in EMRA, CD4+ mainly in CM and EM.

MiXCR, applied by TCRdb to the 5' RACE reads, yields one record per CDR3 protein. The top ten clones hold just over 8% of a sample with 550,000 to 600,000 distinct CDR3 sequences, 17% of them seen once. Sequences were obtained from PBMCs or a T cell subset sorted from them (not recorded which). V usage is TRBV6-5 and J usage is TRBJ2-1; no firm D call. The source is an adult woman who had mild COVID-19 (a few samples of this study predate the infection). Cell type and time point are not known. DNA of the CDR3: TGTGCCAGCAGATACGCCCAGCTCTCCTACAATGAGCAGTTCTTC. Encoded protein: CASRYAQLSYNEQFF.